The 2 T cell receptor beta chains reported below all come from one sample, sequenced in a study of T cells in localized non-small cell lung cancer. The data were produced by immunoSEQ multiplex PCR, yet TCRdb's version contains in-frame clones alone and is incomplete. The sample holds approximately 41,000 clones, approximately 91% seen once. Specimen: peripheral blood, collected before any cancer treatment. These receptors were obtained from an older female donor with stage I squamous cell lung carcinoma.

Here the CDR3 DNA reads TGTGCCATCAGTAGTGGACAGGGGGAAGGGCAGCCCCAGCATTTT. This sequence encodes CAISSGQGEGQPQHF. V is TRBV10-3 and J is TRBJ1-5, with TRBD1 identical over 10 bases. Germline V gene sequence: CDR1 ENHRY, CDR2 SYGVKD. CDR3 length: 15 residues. With V trimmed by 5 bases and J by 7 bases, 8 bases remained unmatched.

The rearrangement uses TRBV7-2 and TRBJ2-5, with 7 bases fitting TRBD2. The germline V gene encodes CDR1 SGHTA and CDR2 FQGNSA. The ends lost 4 bases at V and 11 bases at J; junction bases unmatched: 7. This CDR3 has 12 amino acids. The CDR3 coding sequence is TGTGCCAGCAGCTCCCCTGGGGGGGAGCAGTACTTC. It codes for CASSSPGGEQYF.